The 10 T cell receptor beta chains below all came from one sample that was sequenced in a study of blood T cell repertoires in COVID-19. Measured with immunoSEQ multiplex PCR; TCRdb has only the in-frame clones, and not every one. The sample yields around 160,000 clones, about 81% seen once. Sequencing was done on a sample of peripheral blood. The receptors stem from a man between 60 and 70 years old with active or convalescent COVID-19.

The CDR3 protein is CASSASGTGYLGHQETQYF. The CDR3 nucleotides are TGTGCCAGCTCAGCTTCCGGGACAGGGTATCTAGGACACCAAGAGACCCAGTACTTC. The chain uses TRBV18 and TRBJ2-5, with 9 nucleotides matching TRBD1. The CDR3 covers 19 residues. V was clipped by 5 bases and J by 0 bases; unmatched bases: 16. The germline gives CDR1 KGHSH, CDR2 LQKENI.

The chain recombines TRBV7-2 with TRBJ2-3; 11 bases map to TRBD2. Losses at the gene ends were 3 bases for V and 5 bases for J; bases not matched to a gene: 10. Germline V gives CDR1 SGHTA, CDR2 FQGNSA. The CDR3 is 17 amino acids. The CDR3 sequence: CASSLSPTSGSGDTQYF. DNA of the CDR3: TGTGCCAGCAGCTTGTCACCCACTAGCGGGAGCGGAGATACGCAGTATTTT.

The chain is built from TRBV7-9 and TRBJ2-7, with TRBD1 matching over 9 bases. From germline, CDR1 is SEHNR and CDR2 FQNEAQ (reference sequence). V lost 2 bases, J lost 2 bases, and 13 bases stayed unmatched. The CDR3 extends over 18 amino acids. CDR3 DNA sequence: TGTGCCAGCAGCTTAACCGGCGGGACAGGGTTAATAACCTACGAGCAGTACTTC. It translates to CASSLTGGTGLITYEQYF. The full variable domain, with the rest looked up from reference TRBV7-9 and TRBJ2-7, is DTGVSQNPRHKITKRGQNVTFRCDPISEHNRLYWYRQTLGQGPEFLTYFQNEAQLEKSRLLSDRFSAERPKGSFSTLEIQRTEQGDSAMYLCASSLTGGTGLITYEQYFGPGTRLTVT.

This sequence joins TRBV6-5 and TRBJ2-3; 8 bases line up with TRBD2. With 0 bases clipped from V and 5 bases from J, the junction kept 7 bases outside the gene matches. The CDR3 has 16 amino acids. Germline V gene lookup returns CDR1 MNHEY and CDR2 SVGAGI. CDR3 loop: CASSYSSGSRVDTQYF. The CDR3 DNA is TGTGCCAGCAGTTACTCCAGCGGGAGTAGGGTAGATACGCAGTATTTT.

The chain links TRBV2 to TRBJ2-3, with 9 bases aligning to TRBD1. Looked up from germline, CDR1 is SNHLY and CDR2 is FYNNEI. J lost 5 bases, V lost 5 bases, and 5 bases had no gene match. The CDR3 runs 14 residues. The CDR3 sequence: CASSRDRVRDTQYF. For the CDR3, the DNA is TGTGCCAGCAGTCGGGACAGGGTTCGAGATACGCAGTATTTT.

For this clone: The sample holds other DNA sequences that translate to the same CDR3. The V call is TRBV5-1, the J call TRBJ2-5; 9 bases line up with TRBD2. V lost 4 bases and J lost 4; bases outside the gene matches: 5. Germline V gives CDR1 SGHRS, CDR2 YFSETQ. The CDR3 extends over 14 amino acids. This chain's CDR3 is CASSLGAGGETQYF. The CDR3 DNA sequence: TGCGCCAGCAGCCTAGGAGCGGGAGGAGAGACCCAGTACTTC. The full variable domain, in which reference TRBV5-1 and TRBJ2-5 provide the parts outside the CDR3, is KAGVTQTPRYLIKTRGQQVTLSCSPISGHRSVSWYQQTPGQGLQFLFEYFSETQRNKGNFPGRFSGRQFSNSRSEMNVSTLELGDSALYLCASSLGAGGETQYFGPGTRLLVL.

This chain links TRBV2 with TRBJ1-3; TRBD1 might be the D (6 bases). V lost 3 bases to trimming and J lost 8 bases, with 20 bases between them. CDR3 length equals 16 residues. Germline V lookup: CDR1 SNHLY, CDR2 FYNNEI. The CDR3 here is CASSDAPGKQGHTIYF. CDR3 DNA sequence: TGTGCCAGCAGTGACGCCCCGGGAAAACAGGGACACACCATATATTTT.

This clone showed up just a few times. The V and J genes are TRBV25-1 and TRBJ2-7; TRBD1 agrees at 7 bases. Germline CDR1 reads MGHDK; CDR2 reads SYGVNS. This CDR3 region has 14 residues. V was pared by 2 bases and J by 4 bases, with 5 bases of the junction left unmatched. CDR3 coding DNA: TGTGCCAGCAGTGAAGAGAAGGGGGCGTACGAGCAGTACTTC. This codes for CASSEEKGAYEQYF.

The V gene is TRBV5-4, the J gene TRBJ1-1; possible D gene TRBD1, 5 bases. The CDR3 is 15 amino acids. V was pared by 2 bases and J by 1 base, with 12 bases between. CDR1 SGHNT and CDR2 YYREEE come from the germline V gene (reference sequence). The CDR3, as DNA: TGTGCCAGCAGCTTTAGGGGTGGTGCGAACACTGAAGCTTTCTTT. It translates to CASSFRGGANTEAFF.

CDR3 region: CASSVGRGGNTIYF. As DNA, the CDR3 is TGTGCCAGCAGTGTCGGCAGGGGAGGAAACACCATATATTTT. The J gene is TRBJ1-3, the V gene TRBV2, with a weak D call TRBD1 (6 bases). The CDR3 extends over 14 amino acids. V was shortened by 4 bases and J by 4 bases, with 11 bases between the two germline ends. The germline gives CDR1 SNHLY, CDR2 FYNNEI.